The next 16 T cell receptor beta chains were all read from a single sample in a study of siplizumab effects on memory and regulatory T cells. Profiled with immunoSEQ multiplex PCR; TCRdb holds only in-frame clones, not every one. The sample holds approximately 58,000 clones, roughly 93% seen once. The sample was CD8+ T cells sorted from blood. These receptors came from a human donor in good health.

This clone has only a few counts. The chain carries TRBV7-9 and TRBJ1-2; D is undetermined. Germline loops: CDR1 SEHNR, CDR2 FQNEAQ (reference sequence). The CDR3 totals 14 residues. Deletions cut 1 base from V and 1 base from J, with 7 bases between. The CDR3 DNA sequence: TGTGCCAGCAGCTTAGGCCCGGATAACTATGGCTACACCTTC. It encodes CASSLGPDNYGYTF.

The chain combines TRBV6-1 with TRBJ1-6; a weak D match, TRBD1 (5 bases). Trimming pared 5 bases from V and 7 bases from J, leaving 9 bases between. The CDR3 loop spans 13 amino acids. In germline, CDR1 is MNHNS, CDR2 SASEGT. The CDR3 bases are TGTGCCAGCAGTACGGGGGAGAATTCACCCCTCCACTTT. This translates into CASSTGENSPLHF.

The chain combines TRBV7-9 with TRBJ1-1; 7 bases match TRBD1. Germline V CDR1 and CDR2: SEHNR, FQNEAQ (reference sequence). The CDR3 consists of 13 residues. The junction had 1 base not matched to a gene; V was cut back by 6 bases and J by 0 bases. CDR3 protein: CASRQGVNTEAFF. For the CDR3, the DNA is TGTGCCAGCAGGCAGGGGGTGAACACTGAAGCTTTCTTT.

The chain combines TRBV4-1 with TRBJ2-7; D might be TRBD2 (6 bases). CDR3 length: 15 amino acids. Trimming left V 2 bases short and J 3 bases short, with 14 bases between. CDR1 is MGHRA and CDR2 is YSYEKL in the germline V gene. CDR3 bases: TGCGCCAGCAGCCAAATCACGGGAGTTGTCTACGAGCAGTACTTC. Translated, it gives CASSQITGVVYEQYF.

This chain links TRBV25-1 with TRBJ2-1, with D unresolved. Germline CDR1 and CDR2: MGHDK and SYGVNS. The CDR3 covers 17 residues. V was clipped by 1 base and J by 8 bases, with 21 bases between them. CDR3 in amino acids: CASSESPASGVVDEQFF. DNA for the CDR3: TGTGCCAGCAGTGAATCCCCTGCGTCAGGAGTTGTAGATGAGCAGTTCTTC.

The chain combines TRBV28 with TRBJ2-5; D may correspond to TRBD1 or TRBD2 (5 bases each). V was shortened by 4 bases and J by 5 bases, with 8 bases between the two germline ends. Per the germline V gene, CDR1 is MDHEN and CDR2 is SYDVKM. This CDR3 is 12 amino acids long. The CDR3 loop is CASSWDEETQYF. The CDR3, as DNA: TGTGCCAGCAGTTGGGACGAGGAGACCCAGTACTTC.

The rearrangement links TRBV2 to TRBJ2-1; 7 bases align to TRBD1. With V trimmed by 9 bases and J by 11 bases, 7 bases remained unmatched. This CDR3 contains 11 residues. Germline lookup yields CDR1 SNHLY and CDR2 FYNNEI. The CDR3: CASTGEGQQFF. In DNA form, the CDR3 reads TGTGCCAGTACAGGGGAAGGACAGCAGTTCTTC.

This chain joins TRBV11-2 and TRBJ2-7, with a weak D call TRBD1 (6 bases). Germline V gene data show CDR1 as SGHAT and CDR2 as FQNNGV. The V and J ends lost 1 base and 4 bases respectively, with 11 bases between them. The CDR3 runs 14 residues. Here the CDR3 reads CASSLGRQVYEQYF. CDR3 sequence (DNA): TGTGCCAGCAGCTTAGGCCGACAGGTTTACGAGCAGTACTTC.

The chain joins TRBV9 to TRBJ1-5, with D unclear. Germline V CDR1 and CDR2: SGDLS, YYNGEE. V was cut by 6 bases and J by 4 bases, with 2 bases left in between. The CDR3 totals 10 residues. CDR3 loop: CASKNQPQHF. CDR3 nucleotide sequence: TGTGCCAGCAAAAATCAGCCCCAGCATTTT. Complete variable domain (other parts from reference TRBV9 and TRBJ1-5): DSGVTQTPKHLITATGQRVTLRCSPRSGDLSVYWYQQSLDQGLQFLIQYYNGEERAKGNILERFSAQQFPDLHSELNLSSLELGDSALYFCASKNQPQHFGDGTRLSIL.

The chain carries TRBV28 and TRBJ2-7, with TRBD1 matching over 9 bases. Per germline, CDR1 MDHEN and CDR2 SYDVKM. There are 16 residues in the CDR3. V trimming: 6 bases; J trimming: 2 bases; junction bases outside the gene matches: 11. The CDR3 here is CASSPHGDRAPYEQYF. The CDR3 bases are TGTGCCAGCAGCCCCCACGGGGACAGGGCCCCCTACGAGCAGTACTTC.

In its sample, this clone was seen once. The rearrangement links TRBV9 to TRBJ1-2; D is possibly TRBD1 (6 bases). The germline V gene has CDR1 SGDLS and CDR2 YYNGEE. The CDR3 is 17 amino acids. V was clipped by 3 bases and J by 4 bases, with 22 bases between them. CDR3 nucleotides: TGTGCCAGCAGCGCCCTCTCACAGGGCCCCATCCTCTATGGCTACACCTTC. This codes for CASSALSQGPILYGYTF.

The genes are TRBV9 and TRBJ2-7, with 10 bases fitting TRBD1. Germline CDR1 is SGDLS and CDR2 is YYNGEE. The CDR3 is made up of 16 amino acids. Losses at the gene ends were 3 bases for V and 6 bases for J; bases not matched to a gene: 12. The CDR3 bases are TGTGCCAGCAGCGACTCCGGACAGGGGGGCCCGGGCGAGCAGTACTTC. It yields the protein CASSDSGQGGPGEQYF.

The rearrangement links TRBV19 to TRBJ2-7; TRBD2 matches at 7 bases. Germline V gene sequence: CDR1 LNHDA, CDR2 SQIVND (reference sequence). The junction had 7 bases not matched to a gene; V was cut back by 8 bases and J by 0 bases. This CDR3 is built from 14 residues. CDR3 DNA sequence: TGTGCCAGTGGACCAGCGGGAAACTCCTACGAGCAGTACTTC. The encoded protein is CASGPAGNSYEQYF.

The chain employs TRBV12-5 and TRBJ1-2, with D perhaps TRBD1 (6 bases). This CDR3 comprises 15 residues. Germline-derived CDR1 and CDR2 are LGHNT and FRNRAP. The V end was cut by 5 bases, the J end by 1 base, with 14 bases between. The CDR3 DNA reads TGTGCTAGTGGTGGAATGGACAGTTTTAACTATGGCTACACCTTC. Its translation: CASGGMDSFNYGYTF.

V is TRBV6-6 and J is TRBJ2-2, with 10 nucleotides matching TRBD2. V trimming: 2 bases; J trimming: 6 bases; junction bases outside the gene matches: 6. The CDR3 consists of 16 residues. Germline lookup yields CDR1 MNHNY and CDR2 SVGAGI (reference sequence). This CDR3 is CASSYGLAGAAGELFF. Written as DNA, the CDR3 is TGTGCCAGCAGTTACGGGCTAGCGGGAGCCGCCGGGGAGCTGTTTTTT.

A word on this clone: Other DNA sequences in this sample translate to the same CDR3. The chain has TRBV6-5 and TRBJ1-1, with D unresolved. The V and J ends lost 0 bases and 1 base respectively, with 6 bases between them. The CDR3 consists of 14 residues. The germline V gene encodes CDR1 MNHEY and CDR2 SVGAGI. The CDR3 region has the DNA TGTGCCAGCAGTTACTCGAGCAGGAACACTGAAGCTTTCTTT. This codes for CASSYSSRNTEAFF.